The 28 T cell receptor beta chains below come from one sample, sequenced in a study of blood T cell repertoires in COVID-19. The protocol was immunoSEQ multiplex PCR, while the TCRdb copy is restricted to in-frame clones and leaves out a portion. This sample yields some 320,000 clones, of which around 87% are seen a single time; around 7.8% belongs to the top ten. Sequencing was carried out using peripheral blood. Receptor source: a woman between 50 and 59 years old who had recovered from COVID-19.

The V and J genes are TRBV28 and TRBJ1-5; D is perhaps TRBD1 (5 bases). The V end lost 4 bases, the J end lost 9 bases, and 13 bases lay between the germline ends. The CDR3 runs to 13 residues. Germline values: CDR1 MDHEN, CDR2 SYDVKM. CDR3 nucleotides: TGTGCCAGCAGTTCAGGGTTGGGTGGGCCCCAGCATTTT. Residues: CASSSGLGGPQHF.

The chain recombines TRBV5-6 with TRBJ1-1, with D uncertain. The CDR3 sequence is 12 residues long. Deletions cut 4 bases from V and 10 bases from J, with 14 bases between. In germline, CDR1 is SGHDT, CDR2 YYEEEE. The CDR3 sequence is CASSGEGFVAFF. Here the CDR3 DNA reads TGTGCCAGCAGCGGGGAGGGTTTTGTAGCTTTCTTT.

This chain uses TRBV28 with TRBJ1-1; weak D call: TRBD1 (6 bases). The ends were cut back, 2 bases at V and 5 bases at J, with 15 bases in the middle. Germline assignment: CDR1 MDHEN and CDR2 SYDVKM. The CDR3 is made up of 15 amino acids. CDR3 sequence: CASSLVGQPGTEAFF. The DNA of the CDR3 is TGTGCCAGCAGTTTAGTAGGACAGCCAGGTACTGAAGCTTTCTTT.

The rearrangement joins TRBV6-6 to TRBJ1-1; perhaps TRBD1 as D (6 bases). V was cut by 7 bases and J by 5 bases, with 17 bases left in between. Germline CDR1 and CDR2: MNHNY and SVGAGI (reference sequence). The CDR3 is 14 residues long. The CDR3 reads CASTQGQMGTEAFF. The DNA for the CDR3 is TGTGCCAGCACCCAGGGACAAATGGGTACTGAAGCTTTCTTT.

The V call is TRBV5-1, the J call TRBJ2-5; 7 nucleotides align to TRBD1. Germline V gives CDR1 SGHRS, CDR2 YFSETQ. The CDR3 has 14 residues. After removal of 2 bases from V and 5 bases from J, the junction contained 6 bases not matched to a gene. CDR3 nucleotide sequence: TGCGCCAGCAGCTTTGAGGGGGCGTGGGAGACCCAGTACTTC. Its translation is CASSFEGAWETQYF. Drawing the rest from reference TRBV5-1 and TRBJ2-5, the complete variable domain is KAGVTQTPRYLIKTRGQQVTLSCSPISGHRSVSWYQQTPGQGLQFLFEYFSETQRNKGNFPGRFSGRQFSNSRSEMNVSTLELGDSALYLCASSFEGAWETQYFGPGTRLLVL.

The chain couples TRBV29-1 to TRBJ2-5; D is perhaps TRBD2 (6 bases). With 6 bases removed from V and 0 bases from J, the gap between germline ends came to 26 bases. From germline, CDR1 is SQVTM and CDR2 ANQGSEA. The CDR3 has 18 residues. This chain's CDR3 is CSVRTGVRRGLYQETQYF. Here the CDR3 DNA reads TGCAGCGTCAGGACGGGTGTTAGACGGGGACTGTACCAAGAGACCCAGTACTTC.

Here the CDR3 reads CAISESTGQETQYF. In DNA form, the CDR3 reads TGTGCCATCAGTGAGTCGACAGGGCAAGAGACCCAGTACTTC. V and J are TRBV10-3 and TRBJ2-5; the match to TRBD1 covers 7 bases. Germline V gene sequence: CDR1 ENHRY, CDR2 SYGVKD. The CDR3 has 14 residues. Trimming cost V 0 bases and J 2 bases; bases outside gene matches: 0.

The chain uses TRBV30 and TRBJ2-5; D call uncertain. CDR1 and CDR2 from the germline V gene are GTSNPN and SVGIG (reference sequence). The CDR3 consists of 10 residues. The chain's CDR3 is CGASRETQYF. The CDR3 region has the DNA TGTGGGGCATCCCGAGAGACCCAGTACTTC.

The rearrangement links TRBV5-1 to TRBJ2-5; 7 bases match TRBD2. Germline V lookup: CDR1 SGHRS, CDR2 YFSETQ. The CDR3 contains 13 residues. Unmatched junction bases numbered 2, after V lost 4 bases and J lost 2 bases. The CDR3 region has the DNA TGCGCCAGCAGCCCGGGACTACAAGAGACCCAGTACTTC. It translates to CASSPGLQETQYF.

The rearrangement joins TRBV19 to TRBJ1-4; D unresolved. V lost 6 bases and J lost 2, with 13 bases in between. CDR3 length equals 15 residues. The germline V gene encodes CDR1 LNHDA and CDR2 SQIVND (reference sequence). CDR3 coding DNA: TGTGCCAGTAGGAACCCGCGAGCGACTAATGAAAAACTGTTTTTT. Its translation is CASRNPRATNEKLFF.

This clone came up a few times. This chain uses TRBV19 with TRBJ2-6, with no clear D. Germline V CDR1 and CDR2: LNHDA, SQIVND (reference sequence). Trimming cost V 4 bases and J 0 bases, with 10 bases left between them. The CDR3 totals 16 residues. The CDR3 reads CASSSLTVSGANVLTF. The CDR3 DNA reads as TGTGCCAGTAGTAGCCTCACGGTCTCTGGGGCCAACGTCCTGACTTTC.

The rearrangement links TRBV5-4 to TRBJ1-1; D not resolved. The CDR3 has 14 residues. V shed 4 bases and J shed 11 bases, with 21 bases lying between them. Germline loops: CDR1 SGHNT, CDR2 YYREEE (reference sequence). The CDR3 coding sequence is TGTGCCAGCAGCGTCCGGGGAGAACTCACTAAGGCTTTCTTT. Protein: CASSVRGELTKAFF.

The J gene is TRBJ1-2, the V gene TRBV2; 9 bases line up with TRBD1. The CDR3 runs to 15 residues. The J segment lost 6 bases and the V segment lost 7 bases, leaving 12 bases of the junction unmatched. Germline V lookup: CDR1 SNHLY, CDR2 FYNNEI. CDR3 bases: TGTGCCAGCACCAGAGAGGACAGGGGATCGGATGGCTACACCTTC. Translating it yields CASTREDRGSDGYTF.

The chain carries TRBV10-1 and TRBJ1-4; perhaps TRBD1 as D (5 bases). There are 14 residues in the CDR3. Deletions cut 0 bases from V and 8 bases from J, with 10 bases between. In germline, CDR1 is WNHNN, CDR2 SYGVQD (reference sequence). The CDR3 loop is CASSESQGYEKLFF. The CDR3 DNA follows: TGCGCCAGCAGTGAGTCGCAGGGTTACGAAAAACTGTTTTTT.

CDR3 bases: TGTGCCAGCAGCGTAGCCCCCGGGGGGGCAACAGATACGCAGTATTTT. It is translated as CASSVAPGGATDTQYF. The V call is TRBV9, the J call TRBJ2-3; 8 bases are a match to TRBD2. This CDR3 region has 16 residues. Germline values: CDR1 SGDLS, CDR2 YYNGEE. Unmatched junction bases numbered 6, after V lost 0 bases and J lost 3 bases.

The CDR3 nucleotides read TGTGCCAGCAGCTTGGGGACTAGCGGGGTGAATGAGCAGTTCTTC. Amino acids: CASSLGTSGVNEQFF. The chain joins TRBV7-9 to TRBJ2-1; 13 bases map to TRBD2. Germline values: CDR1 SEHNR, CDR2 FQNEAQ (reference sequence). V lost 3 bases and J lost 7; bases outside the gene matches: 3. This CDR3 contains 15 residues.

This chain uses TRBV5-5 with TRBJ1-4; D is ambiguous. Germline CDR1 is SGHKS and CDR2 is YYEKEE (reference sequence). This CDR3 has 14 residues. V lost 2 bases and J 8 bases, leaving 13 bases between the germline ends. The CDR3 region is CASSFGASEEKLFF. The CDR3 DNA reads TGTGCCAGCAGCTTTGGCGCTTCGGAGGAAAAACTGTTTTTT.

The chain couples TRBV18 to TRBJ2-1, with no clear D. The germline CDR1 and CDR2 sequences are KGHSH and LQKENI. The germline V and J ends were trimmed by 6 bases and 8 bases, with 17 bases remaining between them. The CDR3 contains 14 residues. The CDR3 nucleotides are TGTGCCAGCTCGCGGCTATCTAATGGAGATGAGCAGTTCTTC. Translation gives CASSRLSNGDEQFF. The full variable domain, rest sourced from reference TRBV18 and TRBJ2-1, is NAGVMQNPRHLVRRRGQEARLRCSPMKGHSHVYWYRQLPEEGLKFMVYLQKENIIDESGMPKERFSAEFPKEGPSILRIQQVVRGDSAAYFCASSRLSNGDEQFFGPGTRLTVL.

The chain combines TRBV18 with TRBJ2-1; 11 bases agree with TRBD2. Trimming removed 2 bases from V and 7 bases from J; junction bases left unmatched: 4. This CDR3 is 15 amino acids long. The germline gives CDR1 KGHSH, CDR2 LQKENI. The CDR3 DNA sequence: TGTGCCAGCTCACCAGTCAGGACTAGCGGGAATGAGCAGTTCTTC. It codes for CASSPVRTSGNEQFF.

This chain connects TRBV6-6 to TRBJ1-1; TRBD1 matches 8 bases. Germline V gives CDR1 MNHNY, CDR2 SVGAGI (reference sequence). With 5 bases clipped from V and 0 bases from J, the junction kept 14 bases outside the gene matches. This CDR3 region has 18 residues. CDR3 sequence: CASSPNIRQGIMNTEAFF. The CDR3 DNA sequence: TGTGCCAGCAGTCCCAACATCAGACAGGGGATTATGAACACTGAAGCTTTCTTT.

V usage is TRBV7-3 and J usage is TRBJ2-3; tentative D call: TRBD2 (5 bases). The CDR3 runs 14 residues. Between the trimmed V and J ends, which lost 1 base and 4 bases, there was a span of 9 bases. Germline assignment: CDR1 SGHTA and CDR2 FQGTGA. The CDR3 DNA follows: TGTGCCAGCAGCTTAAGCATCGGGGCAGATACGCAGTATTTT. This codes for CASSLSIGADTQYF. The full variable domain, completed using reference TRBV7-3 and TRBJ2-3, is GAGVSQTPSNKVTEKGKYVELRCDPISGHTALYWYRQSLGQGPEFLIYFQGTGAADDSGLPNDRFFAVRPEGSVSTLKIQRTERGDSAVYLCASSLSIGADTQYFGPGTRLTVL.

The chain uses TRBV6-2 or TRBV6-3 and TRBJ2-7; D is undetermined. The length of the CDR3 is 12 residues. V was trimmed by 4 bases and J by 2 bases, leaving 6 bases between them. Germline values: CDR1 MNHEY, CDR2 SVGEGT. CDR3 protein: CASSSRAYEQYF. DNA of the CDR3: TGTGCCAGCAGTTCGCGAGCCTACGAGCAGTACTTC.

CDR3 bases: TGTGCCAGCAGTTTCGGGAGGGGGGCGCAGTATTTT. Amino acids: CASSFGRGAQYF. This chain uses TRBV12-3 or TRBV12-4 with TRBJ2-3; 8 bases map to TRBD2. The CDR3 runs to 12 residues. With V trimmed by 3 bases and J by 10 bases, 3 bases remained unmatched.

The chain uses TRBV9 and TRBJ1-1; TRBD1 is a possible D gene (5 bases). The germline V gene encodes CDR1 SGDLS and CDR2 YYNGEE. Trimming left V 0 bases short and J 2 bases short, with 8 bases between. The CDR3 consists of 14 residues. Here the CDR3 reads CASSVATDNTEAFF. For the CDR3, the DNA is TGTGCCAGCAGCGTAGCGACAGATAACACTGAAGCTTTCTTT.

This chain joins TRBV2 and TRBJ2-1; 9 nucleotides align to TRBD1. V dropped 1 base and J dropped 3; count of bases not matched to a gene: 4. CDR3 length: 16 amino acids. The germline V gene encodes CDR1 SNHLY and CDR2 FYNNEI. DNA for the CDR3: TGTGCCAGCAGTGAAGAAGGGACAGGGAGCTACAATGAGCAGTTCTTC. Translating it yields CASSEEGTGSYNEQFF.

The chain links TRBV5-4 to TRBJ2-5; 9 nucleotides line up with TRBD2. V shed 8 bases, J shed 5 bases, and the junction held 7 bases outside the gene matches. The CDR3 has 13 amino acids. Germline lookup yields CDR1 SGHNT and CDR2 YYREEE (reference sequence). CDR3 in amino acids: CARLAGDIETQYF. The CDR3 DNA follows: TGTGCCAGATTAGCGGGAGACATTGAGACCCAGTACTTC.

V and J are TRBV5-1 and TRBJ1-6, with TRBD1 matching 7 bases. The V and J ends lost 4 bases and 9 bases, in that order; junction bases with no gene match: 10. The CDR3 is 15 residues long. Germline V gene data show CDR1 as SGHRS and CDR2 as YFSETQ. The CDR3 DNA reads as TGCGCCAGCAGCGAAACCCAGGGGGGCGGTTCACCCCTCCACTTT. This sequence encodes CASSETQGGGSPLHF.

This clone appeared a few times. At one boundary the junction diverges from the germline segment, which might be a read error. The rearrangement links TRBV7-7 to TRBJ2-7; no clear D. The CDR3 runs to 13 residues. Germline CDR1 reads SSHAT; CDR2 reads FNYEAQ (reference sequence). Here the CDR3 DNA reads TGTGCTAGCAGCTTAAGCCCCGAATACGAGCAGTACTTC. Its translation is CASSLSPEYEQYF.